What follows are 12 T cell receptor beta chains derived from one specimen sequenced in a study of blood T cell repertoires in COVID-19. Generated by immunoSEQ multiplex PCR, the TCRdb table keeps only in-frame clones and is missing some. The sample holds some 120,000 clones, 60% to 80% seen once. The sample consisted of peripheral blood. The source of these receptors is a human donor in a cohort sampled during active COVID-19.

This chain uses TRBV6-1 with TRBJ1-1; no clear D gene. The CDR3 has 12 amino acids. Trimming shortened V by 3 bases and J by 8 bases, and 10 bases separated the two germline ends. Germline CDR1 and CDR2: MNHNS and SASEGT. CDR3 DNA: TGTGCCAGCAGTGAGAGTCTTGCGGAAGCTTTCTTT. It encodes CASSESLAEAFF.

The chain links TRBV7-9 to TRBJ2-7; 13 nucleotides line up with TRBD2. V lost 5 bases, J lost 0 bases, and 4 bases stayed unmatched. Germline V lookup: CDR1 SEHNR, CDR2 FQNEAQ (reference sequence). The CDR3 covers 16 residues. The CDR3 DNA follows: TGTGCCAGCAGCGGGGGACTAGCGGGGTCCTCCTACGAGCAGTACTTC. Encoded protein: CASSGGLAGSSYEQYF.

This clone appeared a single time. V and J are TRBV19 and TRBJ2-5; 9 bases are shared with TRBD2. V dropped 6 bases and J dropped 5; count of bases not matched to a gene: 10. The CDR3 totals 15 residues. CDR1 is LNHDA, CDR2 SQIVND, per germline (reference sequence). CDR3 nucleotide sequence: TGTGCCAGTAGCACAGCGGGGGGTGGAGTTGAGACCCAGTACTTC. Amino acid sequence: CASSTAGGGVETQYF.

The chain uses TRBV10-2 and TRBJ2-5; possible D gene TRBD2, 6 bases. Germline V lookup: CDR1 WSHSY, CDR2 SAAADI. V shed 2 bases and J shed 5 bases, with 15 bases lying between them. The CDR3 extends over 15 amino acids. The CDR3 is CASSERPFGGETQYF. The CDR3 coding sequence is TGCGCCAGCAGTGAGCGGCCCTTTGGGGGGGAGACCCAGTACTTC.

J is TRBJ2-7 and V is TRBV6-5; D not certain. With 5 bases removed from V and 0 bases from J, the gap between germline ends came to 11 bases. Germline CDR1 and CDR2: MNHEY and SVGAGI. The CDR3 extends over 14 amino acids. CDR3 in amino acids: CASSTEQSSYEQYF. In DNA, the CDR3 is TGTGCCAGCAGTACAGAACAGAGCTCCTACGAGCAGTACTTC.

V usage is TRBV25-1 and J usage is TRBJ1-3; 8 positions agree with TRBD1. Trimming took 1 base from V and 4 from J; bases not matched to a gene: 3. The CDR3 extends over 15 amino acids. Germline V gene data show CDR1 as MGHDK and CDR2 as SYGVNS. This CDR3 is CASSEFRGPGNTIYF. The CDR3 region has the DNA TGTGCCAGCAGTGAATTCAGGGGGCCCGGAAACACCATATATTTT.

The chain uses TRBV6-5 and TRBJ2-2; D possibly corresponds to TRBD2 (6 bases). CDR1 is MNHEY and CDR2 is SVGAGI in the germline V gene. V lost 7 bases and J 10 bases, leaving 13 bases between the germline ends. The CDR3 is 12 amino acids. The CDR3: CASKGGSEELFF. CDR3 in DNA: TGTGCCAGCAAGGGAGGTTCGGAGGAGCTGTTTTTT.

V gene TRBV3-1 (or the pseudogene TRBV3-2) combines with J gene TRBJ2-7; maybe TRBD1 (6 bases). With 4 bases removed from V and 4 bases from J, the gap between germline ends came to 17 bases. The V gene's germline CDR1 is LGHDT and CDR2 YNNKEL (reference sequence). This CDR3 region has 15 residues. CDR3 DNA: TGTGCCAGCAGCCCCTCCCGGGACATCGTGTACGAGCAGTACTTC. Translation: CASSPSRDIVYEQYF.

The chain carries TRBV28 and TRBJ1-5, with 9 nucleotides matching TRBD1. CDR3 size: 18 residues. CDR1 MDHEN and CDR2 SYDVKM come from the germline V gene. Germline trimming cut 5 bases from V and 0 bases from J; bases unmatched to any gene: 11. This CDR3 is CASSPYREQGASNQPQHF. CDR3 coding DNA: TGTGCCAGCAGTCCCTACCGTGAACAGGGGGCTAGCAATCAGCCCCAGCATTTT.

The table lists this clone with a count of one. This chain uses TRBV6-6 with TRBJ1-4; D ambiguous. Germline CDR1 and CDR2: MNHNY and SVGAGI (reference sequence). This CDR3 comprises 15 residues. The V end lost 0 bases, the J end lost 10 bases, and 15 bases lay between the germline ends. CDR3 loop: CASSYSGSQGGKLFF. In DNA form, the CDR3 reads TGTGCCAGCAGTTACTCGGGCAGCCAAGGAGGAAAACTGTTTTTT.

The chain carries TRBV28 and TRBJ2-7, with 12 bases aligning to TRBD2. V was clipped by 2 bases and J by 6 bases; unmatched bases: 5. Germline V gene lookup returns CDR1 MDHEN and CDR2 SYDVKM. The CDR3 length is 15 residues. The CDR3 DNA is TGTGCCAGCAGTTTACGACTAGCGGGAGTTTTCGAGCAGTACTTC. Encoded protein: CASSLRLAGVFEQYF. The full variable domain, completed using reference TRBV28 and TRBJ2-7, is DVKVTQSSRYLVKRTGEKVFLECVQDMDHENMFWYRQDPGLGLRLIYFSYDVKMKEKGDIPEGYSVSREKKERFSLILESASTNQTSMYLCASSLRLAGVFEQYFGPGTRLTVT.

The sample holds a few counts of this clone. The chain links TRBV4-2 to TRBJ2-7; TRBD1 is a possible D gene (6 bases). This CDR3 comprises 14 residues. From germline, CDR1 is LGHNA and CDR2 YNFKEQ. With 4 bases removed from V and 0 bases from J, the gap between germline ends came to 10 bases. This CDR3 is CASSPGTLSYEQYF. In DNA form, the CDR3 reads TGTGCCAGCAGCCCGGGGACACTCTCCTACGAGCAGTACTTC.